What follows describes a single TCR beta chain. Antigen unknown. The donors were part of the approximately 130-subject validation cohort, which stood apart from the approximately 670-subject first cohort. Generated by immunoSEQ multiplex PCR, the TCRdb table keeps only in-frame clones and is missing some. The repertoire holds about 110,000 clones, with approximately 95% as singletons. The data stem from a study of cytomegalovirus exposure and HLA in healthy donors. The study's findings and limits: In vitro checks showed that a few CMV-associated chains really do target CMV antigens. Reports indicated that the classifier achieved high specificity and sensitivity in diagnosing cytomegalovirus status. The majority of TCR sequences were rare, yet some public TCRs appeared in many donors.

V was shortened by 3 bases and J by 6 bases, with 11 bases between the two germline ends. The CDR3 covers 13 residues. Germline values: CDR1 MDHEN, CDR2 SYDVKM. The V and J genes are TRBV28 and TRBJ1-2; D uncertain. The sample consisted of PBMCs. The receptor comes from a woman under 30 in good health and CMV-seronegative. Here the CDR3 reads CASSFTVPNGYTF. DNA of the CDR3: TGTGCCAGCAGTTTCACTGTACCAAATGGCTACACCTTC.